The entry below gives a single T cell receptor (beta chain) sequence along with its context. This clonotype has only a few counts. This receptor's antigen is unknown. Base quality data are lacking; no much larger clone is found one base away. Looking up the germline V gene (reference sequence) yields CDR1 SEHNR and CDR2 FQNEAQ. V was cut back by 1 base and J by 8 bases, leaving a gap of 17 bases between them. There are 15 amino acids in the CDR3, from cysteine to phenylalanine inclusive. The sequence is cut down to CDR3 DNA, 45 bases in frame from base 1. Sequencing was carried out with an Illumina NovaSeq 6000. TCRalpha and TCRbeta cDNA libraries were built by 5'RACE with constant-segment primers, adding sample barcodes and unique molecular identifiers. Trizol reagent was used to extract RNA from every sample. Amplification of the libraries took two PCR steps, and the second step added a second sample barcode plus Illumina TruSeq adapters. The libraries were sequenced on an Illumina NovaSeq using 2 x 150 bp paired-end reads. Processing in the source paper ran as follows. With migec v1.2.7, reads were demultiplexed and then collapsed into UMI-guided consensus sequences. Using mixcr v2.1.11, UMI consensuses were aligned to TRA and TRB V and J templates and then assembled into clonotypes. A clonotype was counted as expanded or contracted only if both edgeR and NoisET called the change significant, with noise models trained on biological replicates. For edgeR calls, the cutoffs were a false discovery rate-adjusted p below 0.01 and a log2 fold-change threshold of 1. As an exploratory analysis of dynamics, PCA with hierarchical clustering was applied to max-normalized trajectories of the 1000 most abundant clonotypes. Separately sequenced CD4+ and CD8+ repertoires were used to assign a CD4 or CD8 phenotype to each responding clone. TCRdb reprocessing: public reads trimmed at Q25 with fastp, clones called with MiXCR, in-frame beta chains kept. Rows with a matching CDR3 protein are joined into one entry that keeps the most common DNA and genes. The V and J calls and clone size come from TCRdb's table, not from the authors' own analysis. The sample table lists 400,000 to 500,000 distinct CDR3 sequences, approximately 20% of them with a count of one. 8.4% of the sample is taken by the ten largest.

PBMCs were isolated by Ficoll-Paque density gradient centrifugation. This sample is drawn from a study of T-cell memory formation after mild COVID-19 (dated by TCRdb to the early 2020s). Study-wide context: TCR sequence clusters from the two donors were largely donor specific. In two donors, T-cell clones that expanded and contracted after mild COVID-19 were tracked by sequencing TCRalpha and TCRbeta repertoires over time. The cohort comprised two young, previously healthy adult volunteers, one female and one male. Study-level results and caveats: The study included only a couple of mild cases, and larger cohorts that include severe cases with pre-infection samples were judged to be necessary. Contracting CD4+ clones were located mainly in the CM and EM memory subsets, whereas CD8+ clones were found to be enriched in EMRA. Some responding clones were detected in pre-infection memory, which suggested that pre-existing cross-reactive memory T cells had joined the SARS-CoV-2 response. Balanced CD4/CD8 phenotypes were observed for clones contracting from day 15 to 85, whereas a bias towards CD4+ was observed for a second wave of clones expanding from day 15 to 37. SARS-CoV-2 specificity of the second-wave clones peaking on day 37 was not confirmed.

The sequence was obtained from an adult woman who had mild COVID-19 (a few samples of this study predate the infection). The sample titles of this study are shuffled in the database, so cell type and time point are left out; the donor was told from shared clones. Sequenced: PBMCs or a T cell subset sorted from them (not recorded which). Recombination connected TRBV7-9 to TRBJ1-2; too little of a D gene remains to name it. The CDR3 corresponds to CASSLEYGRGSGYTF. The nucleotide sequence reads TGTGCCAGCAGCTTAGAGTACGGGCGAGGCTCCGGCTACACCTTC.